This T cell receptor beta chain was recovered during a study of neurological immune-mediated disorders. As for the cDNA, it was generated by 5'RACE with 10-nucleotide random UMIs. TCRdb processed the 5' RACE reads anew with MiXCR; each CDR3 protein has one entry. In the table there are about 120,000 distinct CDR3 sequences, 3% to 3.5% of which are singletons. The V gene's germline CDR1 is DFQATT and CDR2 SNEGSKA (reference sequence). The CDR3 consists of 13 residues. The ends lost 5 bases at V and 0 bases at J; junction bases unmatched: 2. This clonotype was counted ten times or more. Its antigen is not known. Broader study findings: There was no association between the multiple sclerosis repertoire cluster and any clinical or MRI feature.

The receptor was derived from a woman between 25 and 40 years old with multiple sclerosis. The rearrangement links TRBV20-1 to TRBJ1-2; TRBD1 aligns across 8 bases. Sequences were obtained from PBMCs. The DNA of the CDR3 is TGCAGTGCTCCCAGGGGGCCTAACTATGGCTACACCTTC. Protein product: CSAPRGPNYGYTF.